This paragraph covers one TCR beta chain sequence. Antigen: not known. This sample is part of a study of Ad26.COV2.S vaccination and SARS-CoV-2 variants. About the study: By the intramuscular route, Ad26.COV2.S was given once, or twice 56 days apart.

Notes on the study in general: Researchers cautioned that TCR breadth and depth analyses may have underestimated total T cell responses. Participants in the vaccine arm had higher spike-specific TCR breadth; placebo recipients had lower.

As to treatment: roughly 20 received Ad26.COV2.S at low or high dose, single or two shots; 5 received placebo; per-sample allocation not given. Each sample was drawn 63 days after the first injection (of vaccine or placebo). CDR1 and CDR2 (germline): SGHRS, YFSETQ. V lost 4 bases, J lost 3 bases, and 4 bases lay in between. There are 11 residues in the CDR3. The data were produced by immunoSEQ multiplex PCR, yet TCRdb's version contains in-frame clones alone and is incomplete. The sample has about 480,000 clones; around 90% are singletons. This specimen consisted of peripheral blood, obtained in a trial of Ad26.COV2.S vaccine versus placebo. The clonotype originates from a person between 18 and 65 years old who received the Ad26.COV2.S COVID-19 vaccine or a placebo. This chain links TRBV5-1 with TRBJ2-5; D not certain. The CDR3 sequence: CASSAEETQYF. CDR3 bases: TGCGCCAGCAGCGCGGAAGAGACCCAGTACTTC.